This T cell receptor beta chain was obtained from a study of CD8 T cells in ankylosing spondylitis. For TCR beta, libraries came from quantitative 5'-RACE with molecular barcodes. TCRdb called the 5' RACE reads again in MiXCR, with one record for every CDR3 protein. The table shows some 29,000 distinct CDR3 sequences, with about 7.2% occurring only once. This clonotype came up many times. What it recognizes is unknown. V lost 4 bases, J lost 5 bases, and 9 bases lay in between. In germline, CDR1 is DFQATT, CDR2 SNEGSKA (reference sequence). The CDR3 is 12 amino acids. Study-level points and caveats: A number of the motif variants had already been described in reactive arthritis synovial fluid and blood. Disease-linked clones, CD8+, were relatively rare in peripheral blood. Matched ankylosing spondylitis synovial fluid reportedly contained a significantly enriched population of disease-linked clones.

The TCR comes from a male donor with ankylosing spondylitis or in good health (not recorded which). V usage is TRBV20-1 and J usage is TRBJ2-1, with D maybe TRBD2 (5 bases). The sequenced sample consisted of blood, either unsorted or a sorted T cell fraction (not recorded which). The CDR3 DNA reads TGCAGTGCTAACGCGAGGGACAATGAGCAGTTCTTC. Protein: CSANARDNEQFF.